The source of this T cell receptor (beta chain) is a study of blood T cell repertoires in COVID-19. Study-wide background: Acute and convalescent COVID-19 specimens originated in the United States, Italy and Spain.

CDR1 is LNHDA, CDR2 SQIVND, per germline (reference sequence). V lost 6 bases, J lost 0 bases, and 15 bases lay in between. CDR3 size: 16 residues. Measured with immunoSEQ multiplex PCR; TCRdb has only the in-frame clones, and not every one. Among tens of thousands of clones listed, about nine tenths were seen once. The chain couples TRBV19 to TRBJ1-3; D remains ambiguous. Material for sequencing was peripheral blood. The TCR comes from a man between 65 and 85 years old with active or convalescent COVID-19. The CDR3 bases are TGTGCCAGTAGCCATATTGGCACGCACTCTGGAAACACCATATATTTT. This gives the protein CASSHIGTHSGNTIYF. Full variable domain (remainder filled in from reference TRBV19 and TRBJ1-3): DGGITQSPKYLFRKEGQNVTLSCEQNLNHDAMYWYRQDPGQGLRLIYYSQIVNDFQKGDIAEGYSVSREKKESFPLTVTSAQKNPTAFYLCASSHIGTHSGNTIYFGEGSWLTVV.